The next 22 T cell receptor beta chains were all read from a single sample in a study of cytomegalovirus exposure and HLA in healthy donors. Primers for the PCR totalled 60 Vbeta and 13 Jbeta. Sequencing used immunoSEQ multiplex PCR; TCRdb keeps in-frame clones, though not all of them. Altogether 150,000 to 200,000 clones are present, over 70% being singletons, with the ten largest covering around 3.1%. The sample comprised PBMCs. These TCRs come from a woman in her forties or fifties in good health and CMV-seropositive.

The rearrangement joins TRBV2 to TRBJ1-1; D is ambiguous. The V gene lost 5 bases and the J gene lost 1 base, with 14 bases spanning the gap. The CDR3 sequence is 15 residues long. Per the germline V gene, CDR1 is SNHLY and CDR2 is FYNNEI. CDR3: CASSLLGNPNTEAFF. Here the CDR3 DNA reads TGTGCCAGCAGTCTCCTCGGGAATCCGAACACTGAAGCTTTCTTT.

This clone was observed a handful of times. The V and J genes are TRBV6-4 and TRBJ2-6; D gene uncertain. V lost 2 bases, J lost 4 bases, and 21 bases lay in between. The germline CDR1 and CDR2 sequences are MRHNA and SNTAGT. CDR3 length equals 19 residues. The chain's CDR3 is CASSDITVTSISGANVLTF. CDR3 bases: TGTGCCAGCAGTGACATCACGGTCACGTCTATCTCCGGGGCCAACGTCCTGACTTTC.

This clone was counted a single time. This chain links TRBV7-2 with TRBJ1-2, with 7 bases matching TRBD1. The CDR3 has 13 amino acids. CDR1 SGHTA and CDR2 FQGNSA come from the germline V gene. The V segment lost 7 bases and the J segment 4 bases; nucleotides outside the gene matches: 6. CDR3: CASIKQGSYGYTF. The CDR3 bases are TGTGCCAGCATCAAACAGGGGAGCTATGGCTACACCTTC.

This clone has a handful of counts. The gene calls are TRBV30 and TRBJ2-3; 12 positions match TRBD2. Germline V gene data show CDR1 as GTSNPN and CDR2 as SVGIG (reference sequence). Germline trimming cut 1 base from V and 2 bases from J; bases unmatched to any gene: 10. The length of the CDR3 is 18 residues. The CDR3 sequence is CAWSGPRLAGANTDTQYF. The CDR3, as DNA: TGTGCCTGGAGTGGTCCGCGACTAGCGGGGGCCAACACAGATACGCAGTATTTT.

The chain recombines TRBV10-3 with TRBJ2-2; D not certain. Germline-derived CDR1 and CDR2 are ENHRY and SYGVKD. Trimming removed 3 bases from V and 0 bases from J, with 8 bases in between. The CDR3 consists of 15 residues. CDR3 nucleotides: TGTGCCATCAGTGATTGGCAAACGAACACCGGGGAGCTGTTTTTT. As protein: CAISDWQTNTGELFF.

The DNA for the CDR3 is TGTGCCATCAGTGAGTCGGGACAGGGGGCGAACACTGAAGCTTTCTTT. Its translation is CAISESGQGANTEAFF. V and J are TRBV10-3 and TRBJ1-1, with 12 nucleotides matching TRBD1. The germline V gene encodes CDR1 ENHRY and CDR2 SYGVKD. J lost 1 base, V lost 0 bases, and 0 bases had no gene match. This CDR3 contains 16 residues.

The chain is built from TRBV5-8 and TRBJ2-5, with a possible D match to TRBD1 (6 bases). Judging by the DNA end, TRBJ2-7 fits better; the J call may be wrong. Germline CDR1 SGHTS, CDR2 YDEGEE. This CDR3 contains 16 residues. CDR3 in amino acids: CASSLGPDRGKNEQYF. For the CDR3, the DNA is TGTGCCAGCAGCTTAGGGCCGGACAGAGGGAAAAACGAGCAGTACTTC.

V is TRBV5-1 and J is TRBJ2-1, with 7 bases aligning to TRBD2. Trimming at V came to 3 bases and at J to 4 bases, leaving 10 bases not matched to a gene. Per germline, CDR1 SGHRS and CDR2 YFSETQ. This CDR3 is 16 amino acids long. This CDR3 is CASSYFSSGIYNEQFF. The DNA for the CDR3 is TGCGCCAGCAGCTACTTTTCCAGCGGGATTTACAATGAGCAGTTCTTC.

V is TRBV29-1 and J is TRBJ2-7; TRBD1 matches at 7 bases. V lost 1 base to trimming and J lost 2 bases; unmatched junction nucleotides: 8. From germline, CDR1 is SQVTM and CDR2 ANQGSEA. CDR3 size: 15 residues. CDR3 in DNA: TGCAGCGTTGAAGGTGCGGACAGGAGTCCCTACGAGCAGTACTTC. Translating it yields CSVEGADRSPYEQYF.

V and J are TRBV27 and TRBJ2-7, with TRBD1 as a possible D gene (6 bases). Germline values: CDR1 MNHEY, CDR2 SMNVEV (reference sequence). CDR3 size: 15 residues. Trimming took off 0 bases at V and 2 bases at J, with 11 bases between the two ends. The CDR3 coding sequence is TGTGCCAGCAGTTTATCTTGGGACAAAGCCTACGAGCAGTACTTC. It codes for CASSLSWDKAYEQYF.

Written as DNA, the CDR3 is TGTGCCAGCAGCTCGCCGGTGGGCAGGGATTATGAAAAACTGTTTTTT. This gives the protein CASSSPVGRDYEKLFF. The chain is built from TRBV14 and TRBJ1-4, with a weak D call TRBD1 (5 bases). V dropped 5 bases and J dropped 6 bases, with 19 bases sitting between them. The germline gives CDR1 SGHDN, CDR2 FVKESK. This CDR3 region has 16 residues.

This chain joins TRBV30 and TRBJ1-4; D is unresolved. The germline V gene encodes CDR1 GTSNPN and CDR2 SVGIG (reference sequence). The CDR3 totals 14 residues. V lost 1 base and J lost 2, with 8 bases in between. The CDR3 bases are TGTGCCTGGAGTGGAGGCGGGACTAATGAAAAACTGTTTTTT. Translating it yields CAWSGGGTNEKLFF.

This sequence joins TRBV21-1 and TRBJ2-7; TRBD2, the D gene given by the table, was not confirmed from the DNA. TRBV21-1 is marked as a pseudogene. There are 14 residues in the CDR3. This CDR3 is CASSKRRNSYEQYF. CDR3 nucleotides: TGTGCCAGCAGCAAAAGGAGAAACTCCTACGAGCAGTACTTC.

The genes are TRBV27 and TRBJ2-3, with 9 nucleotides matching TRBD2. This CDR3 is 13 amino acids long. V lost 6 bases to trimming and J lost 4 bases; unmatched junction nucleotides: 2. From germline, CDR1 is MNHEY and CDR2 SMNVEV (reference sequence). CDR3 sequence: CASRRLAADTQYF. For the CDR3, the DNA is TGTGCCAGCAGGCGACTAGCGGCAGATACGCAGTATTTT.

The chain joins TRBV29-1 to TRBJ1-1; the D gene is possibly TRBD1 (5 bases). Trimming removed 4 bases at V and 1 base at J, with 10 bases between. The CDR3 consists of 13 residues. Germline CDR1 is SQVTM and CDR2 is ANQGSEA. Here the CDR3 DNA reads TGCAGCGTTGCAGGGTTTCCGAACACTGAAGCTTTCTTT. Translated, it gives CSVAGFPNTEAFF.

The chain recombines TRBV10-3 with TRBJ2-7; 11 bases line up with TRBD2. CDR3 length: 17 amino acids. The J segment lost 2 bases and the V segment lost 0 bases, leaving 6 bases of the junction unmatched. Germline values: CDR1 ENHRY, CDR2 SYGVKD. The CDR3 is CAISESTPGLAAYEQYF. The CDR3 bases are TGTGCCATCAGTGAGTCGACCCCGGGACTAGCGGCCTACGAGCAGTACTTC.

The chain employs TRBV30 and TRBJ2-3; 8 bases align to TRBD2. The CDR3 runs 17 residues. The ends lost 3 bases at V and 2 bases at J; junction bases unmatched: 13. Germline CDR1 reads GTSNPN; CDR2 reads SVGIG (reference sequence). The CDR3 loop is CAWSRGVLAELTDTQYF. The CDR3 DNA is TGTGCCTGGAGCCGCGGGGTACTAGCGGAACTCACAGATACGCAGTATTTT.

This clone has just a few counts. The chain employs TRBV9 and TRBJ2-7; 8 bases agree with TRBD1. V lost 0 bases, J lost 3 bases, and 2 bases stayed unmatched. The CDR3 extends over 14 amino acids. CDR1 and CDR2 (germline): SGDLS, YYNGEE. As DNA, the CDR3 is TGTGCCAGCAGCGTAGGGGGGACAGGCTACGAGCAGTACTTC. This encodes CASSVGGTGYEQYF.

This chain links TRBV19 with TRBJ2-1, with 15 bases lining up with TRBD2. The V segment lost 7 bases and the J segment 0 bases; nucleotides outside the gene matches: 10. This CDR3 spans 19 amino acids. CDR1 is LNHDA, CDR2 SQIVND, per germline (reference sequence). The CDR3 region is CASTDGGLAGGSSYNEQFF. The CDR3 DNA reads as TGTGCCAGTACCGATGGGGGACTAGCGGGGGGATCCTCCTACAATGAGCAGTTCTTC.

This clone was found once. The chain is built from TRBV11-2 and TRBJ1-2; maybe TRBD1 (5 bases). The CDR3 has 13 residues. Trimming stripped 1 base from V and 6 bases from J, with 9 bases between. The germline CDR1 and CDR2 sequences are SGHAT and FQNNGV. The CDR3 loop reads CASSLAREDGYTF. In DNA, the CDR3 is TGTGCCAGCAGCTTAGCCAGGGAAGATGGCTACACCTTC.

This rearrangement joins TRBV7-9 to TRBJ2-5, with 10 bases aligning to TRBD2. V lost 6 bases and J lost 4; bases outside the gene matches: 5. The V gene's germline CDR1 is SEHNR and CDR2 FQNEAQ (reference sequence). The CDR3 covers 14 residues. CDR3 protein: CASRAGGPVETQYF. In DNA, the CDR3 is TGTGCCAGCAGAGCGGGAGGGCCGGTAGAGACCCAGTACTTC.

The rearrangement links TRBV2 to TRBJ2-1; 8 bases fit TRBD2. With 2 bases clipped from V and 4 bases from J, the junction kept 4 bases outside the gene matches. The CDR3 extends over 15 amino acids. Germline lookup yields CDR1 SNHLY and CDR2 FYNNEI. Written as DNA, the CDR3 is TGTGCCAGCAGTGAAAGTAGCGGGGCTTACAATGAGCAGTTCTTC. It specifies CASSESSGAYNEQFF.